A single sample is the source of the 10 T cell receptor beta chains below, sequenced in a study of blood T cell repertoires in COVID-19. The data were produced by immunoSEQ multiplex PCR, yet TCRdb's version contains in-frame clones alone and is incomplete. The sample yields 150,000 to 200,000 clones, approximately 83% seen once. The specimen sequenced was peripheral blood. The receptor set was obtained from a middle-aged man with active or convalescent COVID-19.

The CDR3 region is CASSPQTGGFSGANVLTF. CDR3 nucleotides: TGTGCCAGCTCACCCCAGACAGGGGGGTTTTCTGGGGCCAACGTCCTGACTTTC. The chain recombines TRBV18 with TRBJ2-6; 9 bases line up with TRBD1. J was trimmed by 1 base and V by 3 bases; bases with no gene match: 7. The CDR3 spans 18 residues. Germline V gene data show CDR1 as KGHSH and CDR2 as LQKENI.

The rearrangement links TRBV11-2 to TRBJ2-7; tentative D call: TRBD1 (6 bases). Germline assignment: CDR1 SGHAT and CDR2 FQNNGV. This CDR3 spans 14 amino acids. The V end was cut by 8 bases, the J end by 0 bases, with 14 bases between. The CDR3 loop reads CASPRQGNSYEQYF. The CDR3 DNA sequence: TGTGCCAGCCCTAGGCAGGGGAACTCCTACGAGCAGTACTTC.

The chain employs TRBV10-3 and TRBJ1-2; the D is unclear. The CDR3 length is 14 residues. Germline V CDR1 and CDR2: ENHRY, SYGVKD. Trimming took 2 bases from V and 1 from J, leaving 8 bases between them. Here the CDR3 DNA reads TGTGCCATCAGTGAGCCACAGATTAACTATGGCTACACCTTC. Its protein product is CAISEPQINYGYTF.

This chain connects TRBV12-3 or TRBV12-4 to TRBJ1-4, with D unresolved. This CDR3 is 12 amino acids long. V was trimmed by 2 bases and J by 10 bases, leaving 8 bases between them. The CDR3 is CASSLMIGKLFF. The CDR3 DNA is TGTGCCAGCAGTTTAATGATCGGAAAACTGTTTTTT.

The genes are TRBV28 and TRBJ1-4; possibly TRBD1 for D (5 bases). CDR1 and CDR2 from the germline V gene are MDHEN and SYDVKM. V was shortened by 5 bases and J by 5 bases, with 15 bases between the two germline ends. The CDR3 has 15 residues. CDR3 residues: CASSGYQGGNEKLFF. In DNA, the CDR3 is TGTGCCAGCAGTGGATACCAGGGAGGGAATGAAAAACTGTTTTTT.

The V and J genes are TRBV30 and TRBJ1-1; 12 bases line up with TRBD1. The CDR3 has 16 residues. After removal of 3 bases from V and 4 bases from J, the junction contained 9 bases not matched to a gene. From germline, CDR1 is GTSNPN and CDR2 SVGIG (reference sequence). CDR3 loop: CAWSWVRGQGATEAFF. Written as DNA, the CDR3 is TGTGCCTGGAGCTGGGTCAGGGGACAGGGGGCCACTGAAGCTTTCTTT.

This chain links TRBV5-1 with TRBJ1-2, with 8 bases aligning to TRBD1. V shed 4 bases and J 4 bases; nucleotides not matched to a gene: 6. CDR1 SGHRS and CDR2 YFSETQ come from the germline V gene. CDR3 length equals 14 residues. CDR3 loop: CASSLTGEGYGYTF. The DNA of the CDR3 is TGCGCCAGCAGCCTGACAGGGGAGGGCTATGGCTACACCTTC.

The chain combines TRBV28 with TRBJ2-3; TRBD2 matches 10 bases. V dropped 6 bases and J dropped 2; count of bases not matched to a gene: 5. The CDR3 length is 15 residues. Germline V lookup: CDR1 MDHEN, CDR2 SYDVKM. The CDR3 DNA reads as TGTGCCAGCAGGAGCGGGAGGGTTAACACAGATACGCAGTATTTT. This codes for CASRSGRVNTDTQYF.

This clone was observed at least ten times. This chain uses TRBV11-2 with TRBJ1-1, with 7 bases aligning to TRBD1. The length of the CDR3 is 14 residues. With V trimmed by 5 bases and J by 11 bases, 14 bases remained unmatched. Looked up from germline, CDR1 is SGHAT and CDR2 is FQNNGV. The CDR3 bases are TGTGCCAGCAGCCAGTCATCGGACAGGCAAGGCGCTTTCTTT. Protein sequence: CASSQSSDRQGAFF.

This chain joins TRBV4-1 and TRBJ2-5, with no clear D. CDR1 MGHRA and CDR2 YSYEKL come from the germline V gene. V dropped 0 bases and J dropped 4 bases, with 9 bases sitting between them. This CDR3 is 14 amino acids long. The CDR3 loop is CASSQDFRGETQYF. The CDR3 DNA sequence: TGCGCCAGCAGCCAAGATTTCAGAGGAGAGACCCAGTACTTC.